One T cell receptor (beta chain) is described in this entry. This clonotype was found many times. Its antigen is not yet known. Nothing much larger sits one base from this clone, and base qualities are not available. This entry is derived from a study of T cells in Graves' hyperthyroidism and ophthalmopathy (dated by TCRdb to between 2018 and 2020). With respect to the entire study: Peripheral blood was sampled at the time of initial diagnosis, prior to any treatment. TCR V-J signatures able to tell the groups apart were searched for in a discovery cohort of 90 to 100 patients, of whom around 42 had Graves' ophthalmopathy and about 60 had stable Graves' hyperthyroidism. Prospective prediction of ophthalmopathy was tested in an independent validation cohort of approximately 19 hyperthyroidism patients and some 17 patients who later progressed to ophthalmopathy. The 75 to 100 discovery patients were divided at random into training and test sets in a 7:3 ratio. In addition, the study compared T-cell repertoires in thyroid tissue and in blood from about 6 Graves' hyperthyroidism patients. Following sampling, methimazole starting at 30 mg daily was given to hyperthyroidism patients, and high-dose intravenous methylprednisolone was given to ophthalmopathy patients. The paper reports TCR Vbeta CDR3 sequencing of some 140 peripheral blood samples: some 44 ophthalmopathy, fewer than 80 hyperthyroidism and around 17 progressor patients.

Stable Graves' hyperthyroidism was defined as no progression to ophthalmopathy during 18 months of follow-up. Hyperthyroidism patients were aged 18 to 65 years and newly diagnosed, with disease duration of less than 2 months. Exclusion was applied to patients with uncontrolled infections, other autoimmune diseases, pregnancy or lactation. Diagnoses were based on clinical symptoms, serum thyroxine and TRAb, thyroid ultrasound and orbital computed tomography. PBMCs were isolated from approximately 10 ml of fresh peripheral blood by Ficoll-Paque density gradient centrifugation. Trizol reagent was used to extract total RNA, and RNA quality was then checked on an Agilent 2100 Bioanalyzer. The paper as a whole reports these results and caveats: In validation, the model predicted progression to ophthalmopathy with roughly 66% sensitivity and 72% to 85% specificity, a median of 6.5 months before onset. No statistical method was used to fix the sample size in advance, and group allocation was not hidden from the investigators. Ophthalmopathy was separated from stable hyperthyroidism by a 13 V-J signature model, with 87.88% sensitivity and about 81% specificity obtained in cross-validation and 80%/75% obtained in testing. Most expanded thyroid clonotypes (frequency above 0.001) were also detected in blood, a finding suggesting that blood repertoires may reflect thyroid immune responses.

The CDR3 runs 14 amino acids, cysteine and phenylalanine included. Only the CDR3 DNA stays, 42 bases, in frame from base 1. V and J lose 2 bases and 7 bases, and a span of 9 bases separates them. The TCR beta CDR3 regions were amplified from the RNA transcripts. The TCR CDR3 was subjected to a first round of RT-PCR using the HTBI primer set and the Qiagen OneStep RT-PCR kit. A second multiplex PCR round built the libraries, followed by size selection and purification. The libraries were sequenced on an Illumina HiSeq2000 using paired-end 100 bp reads. The study's processing was this. SOAPnuke was used to process the raw data, with reads discarded if the reads contained adapters or uncalled bases, had a mean Phred below 15, or lacked an exact constant-primer or identifier match. COPE v1.2.5 was used to merge high-quality paired reads, and clonotypes were defined as unique nucleotide sequences. MiTCR v1.1 was used to align clonotypes to the IMGT TRBV, TRBD and TRBJ reference segments. The analysis was restricted to V-J combinations with a frequency above 0.0001, which together covered 99% to 99.2% of the repertoires. The TCS score was defined as the ratio of F50 (clonal expansion) to E x V (chaos), calculated using BLOSUM62-based TCRdist between CDR3 peptides within each V-J. Welch's t-statistics and random forest reduced 514 V-J features to 13, which were used in a naive Bayes classifier (R e1071). TCRdb trimmed the raw reads at Q25, called clones with MiXCR and kept productive beta chains. Entries that share a CDR3 protein sequence are merged under the most common genes and DNA. It is TCRdb's table, rather than the study itself, that gives the V and J calls and clone size. This sample gives about 560,000 distinct CDR3 sequences in total; around 15% of them show up just once. The ten top clones hold more than 11% of the sample.

The TCR originated in a woman in her 40s with Graves' hyperthyroidism. Source material: blood. The rearrangement combines TRBV12-3 or TRBV12-4 with TRBJ1-6; TRBD1 is a weak D gene call, 5 bases matching. CDR3 region: CASSLRGENSPLHF. In nucleotide form, the sequence is TGTGCCAGCAGTTTAAGAGGGGAAAATTCACCCCTCCACTTT.